The T cell receptor beta chain described here comes from a study of a mutant IDH1 vaccine in newly diagnosed glioma. For the study at large: Most had both radiotherapy and temozolomide beforehand; others had only one. Findings of the study overall: Apparently unrelated to pseudoprogression were changes in the top peripheral T cell clonotypes.

Concerning this clone itself: The antigen is unknown.

Noted time point: baseline, week 1 (first vaccination visit). The sample's treatment: pre-vaccination baseline after standard-of-care therapy. This CDR3 spans 14 amino acids. Trimming removed 3 bases at V and 7 bases at J, with 15 bases between. From germline, CDR1 is KGHSH and CDR2 LQKENI. Generated by immunoSEQ multiplex PCR, the TCRdb table keeps only in-frame clones and is missing some. The table lists nearly 70,000 clones, approximately 79% of them singletons. The sequencing here drew on PBMCs, taken from a glioma patient treated with radiotherapy, temozolomide or both. This receptor was taken from a man aged 45-65 years with glioma. The chain carries TRBV18 and TRBJ1-2; D may be TRBD1 (6 bases). The CDR3 sequence is CASSPSDSRGGYTF. The CDR3 nucleotides are TGTGCCAGCTCACCCTCGGACAGCCGGGGTGGCTACACCTTC. The full variable domain, completed using reference TRBV18 and TRBJ1-2, is NAGVMQNPRHLVRRRGQEARLRCSPMKGHSHVYWYRQLPEEGLKFMVYLQKENIIDESGMPKERFSAEFPKEGPSILRIQQVVRGDSAAYFCASSPSDSRGGYTFGSGTRLTVV.